This T cell receptor (beta chain) was sequenced for a study of Graves' ophthalmopathy and Graves' hyperthyroidism. Overall study context: The blood sample was drawn at first diagnosis and before any treatment. The study's findings and limits: Sensitivity of about 67% and specificity of roughly 72% were achieved by the model that predicted ophthalmopathy progression.

This clonotype showed up just once. Its antigen remains unidentified. One end of the junction varies from germline; a read error may be responsible. This CDR3 is built from 15 residues. The germline V gene has CDR1 KGHDR and CDR2 SFDVKD. Orbital computed tomography and thyroid ultrasound, along with TRAb, serum thyroxine and clinical symptoms, underpinned diagnosis. The source of the PBMCs was approximately 9.5 ml of fresh peripheral blood. Beta-chain TCR CDR3 regions were amplified from RNA transcripts. The workflow started with a first-round RT-PCR run with HTBI primers and then moved on to a second-round multiplex PCR. TCRdb independently ran MiXCR on the multiplex PCR reads; one entry per CDR3 protein. The sample lists about 740,000 distinct CDR3 sequences, approximately 40% occurring once.

The sequencing input was peripheral blood. The receptor was derived from an adult man with Graves' ophthalmopathy. The V and J genes are TRBV24-1 and TRBJ2-7; the D gene is possibly TRBD2 (5 bases). CDR3 sequence: CASSLSRTETVGQYF. CDR3 in DNA: TGTGCCAGCAGTTTATCAAGGACTGAGACGGTGGGGCAGTACTTC.